The clone carrying this TCR beta chain was counted at least ten times. This entry is derived from a study of blood T cell repertoires in COVID-19. V lost 2 bases to trimming and J lost 6 bases; unmatched junction nucleotides: 6. This CDR3 has 15 residues. CDR1 and CDR2 (germline): LGHNA, YSLEER. Clones were sequenced by immunoSEQ multiplex PCR, and TCRdb holds only the in-frame ones, with some missing. The table has 120,000 to 150,000 clones, roughly 86% seen once. The clonotype comes from a human donor in a cohort sampled during active COVID-19. The specimen was peripheral blood. The chain joins TRBV4-3 to TRBJ2-2; 7 bases are a match to TRBD1. CDR3 residues: CASSQTDRAAGELFF. For the CDR3, the DNA is TGCGCCAGCAGCCAAACCGACAGGGCCGCCGGGGAGCTGTTTTTT.